The 25 T cell receptor beta chains below all came from one sample that was sequenced in a study of blood T cell repertoires in COVID-19. This table comes from immunoSEQ multiplex PCR, and its TCRdb copy is limited to in-frame clones, with some not included. The table records about 190,000 clones, around 76% of them present only once. Specimen: PBMCs or T cells enriched from blood (not recorded which). These receptors were collected from a woman aged 45-59 years with acute COVID-19.

The chain recombines TRBV27 with TRBJ2-2, with 7 bases aligning to TRBD1. This CDR3 region has 15 residues. Per germline, CDR1 MNHEY and CDR2 SMNVEV (reference sequence). J gave up 3 bases and V 3 bases, and 4 bases lay outside the gene matches. The CDR3 DNA sequence: TGTGCCAGCAGTTTCGGGACAGCCCACACCGGGGAGCTGTTTTTT. Its translation: CASSFGTAHTGELFF.

This sequence joins TRBV2 and TRBJ1-2, with 7 bases identical to TRBD1. CDR1 is SNHLY and CDR2 is FYNNEI in the germline V gene. With V trimmed by 6 bases and J by 6 bases, 7 bases remained unmatched. The CDR3 spans 13 residues. The CDR3 region is CASSYRGEDGYTF. The CDR3 DNA reads as TGTGCCAGCAGCTACAGGGGTGAGGATGGCTACACCTTC.

The table lists this clone with a count of one. The J gene is TRBJ2-2, the V gene TRBV4-2, with a possible D match to TRBD2 (5 bases). CDR3 length: 16 amino acids. CDR1 is LGHNA and CDR2 is YNFKEQ in the germline V gene. Trimming removed 3 bases from V and 7 bases from J, with 18 bases in between. The CDR3 nucleotides read TGTGCCAGCAGCCAGGTCAACGCTCGGGGTGGCGGGGAGCTGTTTTTT. Translated: CASSQVNARGGGELFF.

The chain combines TRBV12-3 or TRBV12-4 with TRBJ2-5; 7 bases are shared with TRBD2. V shed 7 bases and J 5 bases; nucleotides not matched to a gene: 7. The CDR3 spans 13 residues. CDR3 in amino acids: CASTGTIPETQYF. CDR3 coding DNA: TGTGCCAGCACCGGGACTATTCCCGAGACCCAGTACTTC.

The J gene is TRBJ2-3, the V gene TRBV5-1; tentative D call: TRBD2 (6 bases). The germline gives CDR1 SGHRS, CDR2 YFSETQ. The CDR3 has 14 amino acids. Trimming removed 0 bases at V and 4 bases at J, with 9 bases between. The CDR3 DNA follows: TGCGCCAGCAGCTTGGTGGGGGAGGCAGATACGCAGTATTTT. It encodes CASSLVGEADTQYF.

This rearrangement joins TRBV7-2 to TRBJ1-5; D perhaps matches TRBD1 (6 bases). Germline V gene sequence: CDR1 SGHTA, CDR2 FQGNSA. Deletions cut 5 bases from V and 4 bases from J, with 12 bases between. The CDR3 consists of 14 residues. This chain's CDR3 is CASSPDRTNQPQHF. CDR3 coding DNA: TGTGCCAGCAGCCCCGACAGGACGAATCAGCCCCAGCATTTT.

Only one count was recorded for this clone. The DNA of the CDR3 is TGTGCCAGCAGTCCCCTAGCGGTTAGGGTCAGCAATCAGCCCCAGCATTTT. This encodes CASSPLAVRVSNQPQHF. The chain employs TRBV6-6 and TRBJ1-5; the D is unclear. Per germline, CDR1 MNHNY and CDR2 SVGAGI (reference sequence). The CDR3 totals 17 residues. V lost 5 bases and J 1 base, leaving 18 bases between the germline ends.

The V and J genes are TRBV7-2 and TRBJ1-2; 9 bases are shared with TRBD1. The CDR3 totals 15 residues. With V trimmed by 1 base and J by 4 bases, 4 bases remained unmatched. Germline lookup yields CDR1 SGHTA and CDR2 FQGNSA. The DNA of the CDR3 is TGTGCCAGCAGCTTAGGCTGGGACAGGGTCTATGGCTACACCTTC. Translating it yields CASSLGWDRVYGYTF.

The chain couples TRBV1 to TRBJ1-1; the DNA was not compared with TRBD1, the D call given in the table. TRBV1 is listed as a pseudogene. The CDR3 is 13 residues long. Here the CDR3 DNA reads TGCACCAGCGCCGGGACACAGAACACTGAAGCTTTCTTT. Its protein product is CTSAGTQNTEAFF.

The V and J genes are TRBV6-5 and TRBJ1-2, with 11 bases matching TRBD1. Germline V gene lookup returns CDR1 MNHEY and CDR2 SVGAGI. The CDR3 is 14 amino acids. The V segment lost 5 bases and the J segment 10 bases; nucleotides outside the gene matches: 9. The DNA for the CDR3 is TGTGCCAGCAGTCTCCTGGACAGGGGGCCATCCTACACCTTC. Its translation is CASSLLDRGPSYTF.

About this clone: Other DNA sequences in the sample encode the same CDR3. This sequence joins TRBV5-5 and TRBJ1-5; 8 nucleotides agree with TRBD1. Germline V gene lookup returns CDR1 SGHKS and CDR2 YYEKEE (reference sequence). Losses at the gene ends were 5 bases for V and 1 base for J; bases not matched to a gene: 2. The CDR3 sequence is 14 residues long. The CDR3 sequence: CASRQGGSNQPQHF. The CDR3 DNA follows: TGTGCCAGCAGACAGGGGGGAAGCAATCAGCCCCAGCATTTT.

The chain links TRBV7-9 to TRBJ1-4; D is unclear. The CDR3 spans 15 residues. The germline V and J ends were trimmed by 5 bases and 3 bases, with 13 bases remaining between them. Looked up from germline, CDR1 is SEHNR and CDR2 is FQNEAQ (reference sequence). CDR3 region: CASSPSLGANEKLFF. CDR3 DNA: TGTGCCAGCAGCCCGAGTTTGGGAGCTAATGAAAAACTGTTTTTT.

This chain connects TRBV6-6 to TRBJ1-1; D gene ambiguous. Trimming stripped 2 bases from V and 1 base from J, with 8 bases between. This CDR3 is 14 amino acids long. CDR1 is MNHNY and CDR2 is SVGAGI in the germline V gene (reference sequence). The CDR3: CASSYDRGNTEAFF. The CDR3 bases are TGTGCCAGCAGTTACGACCGCGGGAACACTGAAGCTTTCTTT.

The CDR3 loop reads CASSFQAGEQYV. DNA for the CDR3: TGTGCCAGCAGTTTCCAAGCGGGGGAGCAGTACGTC. This chain connects TRBV11-2 to TRBJ2-7; 7 bases agree with TRBD2. Germline V lookup: CDR1 SGHAT, CDR2 FQNNGV. After removal of 6 bases from V and 7 bases from J, the junction contained 6 bases not matched to a gene. This CDR3 spans 12 amino acids.

This chain connects TRBV27 to TRBJ1-1; 8 nucleotides agree with TRBD1. The CDR3 loop spans 18 amino acids. The junction had 15 bases not matched to a gene; V was cut back by 5 bases and J by 1 base. Germline lookup yields CDR1 MNHEY and CDR2 SMNVEV (reference sequence). This CDR3 is CASSPRAWAGGRNTEAFF. DNA of the CDR3: TGTGCCAGCAGTCCCCGGGCGTGGGCAGGGGGCCGGAACACTGAAGCTTTCTTT.

This clone was detected a few times. The V gene is TRBV7-6, the J gene TRBJ1-6; 7 nucleotides match TRBD1. CDR1 is SGHVS and CDR2 is FNYEAQ in the germline V gene. V lost 2 bases and J lost 5; bases outside the gene matches: 9. CDR3 length: 17 residues. This chain's CDR3 is CASSLKAGGLNNSPLHF. The CDR3 DNA reads as TGTGCCAGCAGCTTAAAGGCAGGGGGGCTGAATAATTCACCCCTCCACTTT.

In its sample, this clone was seen a few times. This chain connects TRBV27 to TRBJ2-3; 10 bases are a match to TRBD2. The CDR3 is made up of 15 amino acids. The germline V gene encodes CDR1 MNHEY and CDR2 SMNVEV (reference sequence). V was clipped by 3 bases and J by 5 bases; unmatched bases: 5. In DNA, the CDR3 is TGTGCCAGCAGTTTTAGCGGGGGGCAGGGAGATACGCAGTATTTT. Translation gives CASSFSGGQGDTQYF.

The rearrangement links TRBV28 to TRBJ2-1; tentatively, D is TRBD1 (6 bases). V was shortened by 5 bases and J by 1 base, with 15 bases between the two germline ends. This CDR3 contains 16 residues. The V gene's germline CDR1 is MDHEN and CDR2 SYDVKM. The chain's CDR3 is CASSPRQGISYNEQFF. CDR3 DNA: TGTGCCAGCAGTCCTCGGCAGGGGATTTCCTACAATGAGCAGTTCTTC.

This rearrangement joins TRBV5-1 to TRBJ1-2; D unresolved. The CDR3 consists of 12 residues. In germline, CDR1 is SGHRS, CDR2 YFSETQ. Trimming pared 4 bases from V and 5 bases from J, leaving 9 bases between. The CDR3, as DNA: TGCGCCAGCAGCCCCTTATCGTATGGCTACACCTTC. Translation gives CASSPLSYGYTF. The full variable domain, its missing parts supplied by reference TRBV5-1 and TRBJ1-2, is KAGVTQTPRYLIKTRGQQVTLSCSPISGHRSVSWYQQTPGQGLQFLFEYFSETQRNKGNFPGRFSGRQFSNSRSEMNVSTLELGDSALYLCASSPLSYGYTFGSGTRLTVV.

The chain links TRBV6-2 or TRBV6-3 to TRBJ1-2; D possibly corresponds to TRBD1 (6 bases). This CDR3 is built from 13 residues. The ends were cut back, 5 bases at V and 6 bases at J, with 13 bases in the middle. Per germline, CDR1 MNHEY and CDR2 SVGEGT. CDR3 in DNA: TGTGCCAGCAGTAGCAGTCACAGGGATGGCTACACCTTC. It translates to CASSSSHRDGYTF.

The chain uses TRBV7-6 and TRBJ2-7; TRBD1 matches 10 bases. The ends lost 3 bases at V and 4 bases at J; junction bases unmatched: 12. Germline V gene data show CDR1 as SGHVS and CDR2 as FNYEAQ. The CDR3 length is 17 residues. This CDR3 is CASSFIAGQGVSYEQYV. The CDR3 nucleotides read TGTGCCAGCAGCTTTATCGCTGGACAGGGGGTTTCGTACGAGCAGTACGTC.

This clone occurred once. The chain carries TRBV7-2 and TRBJ1-1; unclear D gene. Per germline, CDR1 SGHTA and CDR2 FQGNSA. The germline V and J ends were trimmed by 5 bases and 4 bases, with 14 bases remaining between them. CDR3 size: 14 residues. CDR3 loop: CASSPKPVPTEAFF. The CDR3 DNA reads as TGTGCCAGCAGCCCAAAACCGGTTCCCACTGAAGCTTTCTTT.

J is TRBJ2-7 and V is TRBV6-5; 7 nucleotides agree with TRBD1. The V segment lost 11 bases and the J segment 2 bases; nucleotides outside the gene matches: 9. The CDR3 is 13 residues long. Germline V CDR1 and CDR2: MNHEY, SVGAGI. The CDR3 DNA sequence: TGTGCCTCCCGAGGGACAGCTACCTACGAGCAGTACGTC. This translates into CASRGTATYEQYV.

CDR3 sequence: CASSSGWAGGRNEKLFF. In DNA form, the CDR3 reads TGTGCCAGCAGCTCGGGATGGGCAGGGGGCCGTAATGAAAAACTGTTTTTT. The chain joins TRBV5-8 to TRBJ1-4; 8 nucleotides agree with TRBD1. V gave up 3 bases and J gave up 4 bases; unmatched junction bases: 11. The CDR3 extends over 17 amino acids. CDR1 and CDR2 from the germline V gene are SGHTS and YDEGEE.

The chain uses TRBV11-2 and TRBJ2-2; perhaps TRBD2 as D (6 bases). CDR1 is SGHAT and CDR2 is FQNNGV in the germline V gene. V lost 4 bases and J 1 base, leaving 13 bases between the germline ends. CDR3 length equals 16 residues. The CDR3 protein is CASSSRPGGNTGELFF. DNA of the CDR3: TGTGCCAGCAGCTCGCGTCCCGGGGGGAACACCGGGGAGCTGTTTTTT.